Each of the 27 T cell receptor beta chains below was sequenced from the same sample in a study of shared clonotypes between healthy human individuals. Profiling relied on immunoSEQ multiplex PCR, and the TCRdb table lists in-frame clones only, not all of them. The sample contains some 1.4 million clones, around 95% of which appear only once. The sample was naive CD4+ T cells sorted from blood. The subset denotes: CD45RA+ positively selected. These receptors came from a young man in good health.

The rearrangement links TRBV14 to TRBJ2-6; D is ambiguous. The CDR3 extends over 15 amino acids. The germline V gene has CDR1 SGHDN and CDR2 FVKESK. V dropped 11 bases and J dropped 0 bases, with 14 bases sitting between them. The CDR3 nucleotides are TGTGCCTGCGCCCCTCTGGGCTCTGGGGCCAACGTCCTGACTTTC. It yields the protein CACAPLGSGANVLTF.

The CDR3 loop reads CASSDTHSNQPQHF. CDR3 in DNA: TGTGCCAGCAGTGACACACATAGCAATCAGCCCCAGCATTTT. This chain connects TRBV2 to TRBJ1-5; unclear D gene. There are 14 residues in the CDR3. V was shortened by 3 bases and J by 0 bases, with 6 bases between the two germline ends. Per germline, CDR1 SNHLY and CDR2 FYNNEI.

This chain links TRBV10-3 with TRBJ2-1; D gene ambiguous. The CDR3 runs to 13 residues. V was shortened by 8 bases and J by 6 bases, with 14 bases between the two germline ends. Germline lookup yields CDR1 ENHRY and CDR2 SYGVKD. The CDR3 DNA reads TGTGCCATCCGGAGTAGTCATAGCAATGAGCAGTTCTTC. Its translation is CAIRSSHSNEQFF.

This clone was detected once. The V and J genes are TRBV18 and TRBJ2-7; D is undetermined. CDR1 and CDR2 from the germline V gene are KGHSH and LQKENI. V was shortened by 3 bases and J by 3 bases, with 9 bases between the two germline ends. This CDR3 is built from 13 residues. CDR3 DNA: TGTGCCAGCTCACCGACTCCATACTACGAGCAGTACTTC. The encoded protein is CASSPTPYYEQYF.

The rearrangement uses TRBV25-1 and TRBJ1-3; possible D gene TRBD1, 6 bases. Germline CDR1 is MGHDK and CDR2 is SYGVNS. Trimming took 6 bases from V and 0 from J, leaving 21 bases between them. CDR3 length equals 18 residues. The CDR3 sequence: CASRPPGHRPSSGNTIYF. The DNA of the CDR3 is TGTGCCAGCAGGCCTCCGGGACATAGACCGAGCTCTGGAAACACCATATATTTT.

The V and J genes are TRBV15 and TRBJ2-2, with 7 bases aligning to TRBD2. Germline trimming cut 8 bases from V and 2 bases from J; bases unmatched to any gene: 8. CDR1 LNHNV and CDR2 YYDKDF come from the germline V gene (reference sequence). The CDR3 is 15 amino acids. Here the CDR3 reads CATAGRVVNTGELFF. In DNA, the CDR3 is TGTGCCACCGCGGGGAGGGTAGTTAACACCGGGGAGCTGTTTTTT.

In this sample, this clone turned up once. V usage is TRBV5-6 and J usage is TRBJ2-7, with 12 bases aligning to TRBD2. Trimming at V came to 1 base and at J to 3 bases, leaving 5 bases not matched to a gene. CDR1 and CDR2 from the germline V gene are SGHDT and YYEEEE. The CDR3 is 16 amino acids. DNA of the CDR3: TGTGCCAGCAGCTTGTCGGGGACTAGCGGGCTCTACGAGCAGTACTTC. Translating it yields CASSLSGTSGLYEQYF.

The gene calls are TRBV28 and TRBJ2-7, with D maybe TRBD1 (5 bases). Germline V lookup: CDR1 MDHEN, CDR2 SYDVKM. CDR3 length: 16 amino acids. The ends were cut back, 2 bases at V and 0 bases at J, with 14 bases in the middle. CDR3 DNA sequence: TGTGCCAGCAGTTTAACAGGCTTAATGGGCTCCTACGAGCAGTACTTC. It specifies CASSLTGLMGSYEQYF. Looking up the rest from reference TRBV28 and TRBJ2-7 gives the full variable domain: DVKVTQSSRYLVKRTGEKVFLECVQDMDHENMFWYRQDPGLGLRLIYFSYDVKMKEKGDIPEGYSVSREKKERFSLILESASTNQTSMYLCASSLTGLMGSYEQYFGPGTRLTVT.

Details on this clone: Germline and junction disagree at one end, which may indicate a read error. The chain recombines TRBV30 with TRBJ2-3; D might be TRBD2 (5 bases). CDR1 GTSNPN and CDR2 SVGIG come from the germline V gene (reference sequence). This CDR3 contains 15 residues. The DNA of the CDR3 is TGTGCCGGGAGCCAAGACACGCACGGCACAGATACGCAGTATTTT. Translation: CAGSQDTHGTDTQYF.

V usage is TRBV14 and J usage is TRBJ2-4; 10 bases are a match to TRBD2. The CDR3 sequence is 17 residues long. Trimming at V came to 0 bases and at J to 3 bases, leaving 5 bases not matched to a gene. Germline V lookup: CDR1 SGHDN, CDR2 FVKESK. CDR3 nucleotide sequence: TGTGCCAGCAGCCAAGATATGCTAGCGGGAGACAAAAACATTCAGTACTTC. Protein: CASSQDMLAGDKNIQYF.

The V and J genes are TRBV5-1 and TRBJ2-5; the match to TRBD1 covers 8 bases. The CDR3 has 16 residues. Germline CDR1 reads SGHRS; CDR2 reads YFSETQ. J gave up 3 bases and V 2 bases, and 9 bases lay outside the gene matches. CDR3 nucleotide sequence: TGCGCCAGCAGCTTAAGAATACAGGGGGGAGAAGAGACCCAGTACTTC. It encodes CASSLRIQGGEETQYF.

CDR3 residues: CASSDRTGGRSRQFF. Here the CDR3 DNA reads TGTGCCAGCAGCGATCGGACAGGGGGACGAAGCAGGCAGTTCTTC. The chain joins TRBV9 to TRBJ2-1, with 10 bases matching TRBD1. Germline CDR1 and CDR2: SGDLS and YYNGEE. The CDR3 length is 15 residues. Unmatched junction bases numbered 12, after V lost 3 bases and J lost 12 bases.

This chain connects TRBV7-9 to TRBJ1-2, with 10 bases matching TRBD1. Germline trimming cut 4 bases from V and 4 bases from J; bases unmatched to any gene: 6. Per germline, CDR1 SEHNR and CDR2 FQNEAQ (reference sequence). The CDR3 is made up of 15 amino acids. The CDR3 region has the DNA TGTGCCAGCAGCTCCCTGACAGGGGGCGTCTATGGCTACACCTTC. This codes for CASSSLTGGVYGYTF.

About this clone itself: Other DNA sequences in this specimen translate into the identical CDR3. The chain joins TRBV9 to TRBJ1-3; weak D call: TRBD1 (5 bases). The CDR3 extends over 15 amino acids. Germline V gene sequence: CDR1 SGDLS, CDR2 YYNGEE. Trimming took off 0 bases at V and 3 bases at J, with 10 bases between the two ends. For the CDR3, the DNA is TGTGCCAGCAGCGTAGGAGGCAGGGTTGGAAACACCATATATTTT. This encodes CASSVGGRVGNTIYF.

The chain links TRBV7-2 to TRBJ2-1; tentatively, D is TRBD2 (6 bases). V was shortened by 8 bases and J by 4 bases, with 18 bases between the two germline ends. This CDR3 region has 15 residues. Germline CDR1 SGHTA, CDR2 FQGNSA. CDR3: CASGLARSLYNEQFF. The DNA for the CDR3 is TGTGCCAGCGGGCTAGCGAGGAGTTTATACAATGAGCAGTTCTTC.

The chain joins TRBV10-3 to TRBJ2-1; D might be TRBD2 (6 bases). The CDR3 runs 14 residues. V was clipped by 6 bases and J by 1 base, with 10 bases between them. The germline gives CDR1 ENHRY, CDR2 SYGVKD. CDR3 nucleotide sequence: TGTGCCATCAGCCCGGGAGTATCCTACAATGAGCAGTTCTTC. As protein: CAISPGVSYNEQFF.

This chain joins TRBV29-1 and TRBJ2-7, with D possibly matching TRBD2 (7 bases). The germline V gene encodes CDR1 SQVTM and CDR2 ANQGSEA. V lost 7 bases to trimming and J lost 5 bases, with 15 bases between them. CDR3 length: 12 residues. Here the CDR3 DNA reads TGCAGCGCCGAAGAGGGGGGGCACGAGCAGTACTTC. Translated, it gives CSAEEGGHEQYF.

The rearrangement uses TRBV5-1 and TRBJ1-1, with unresolved D. The CDR3 contains 14 residues. The V end was cut by 5 bases, the J end by 0 bases, with 11 bases between. From germline, CDR1 is SGHRS and CDR2 YFSETQ. The CDR3, as DNA: TGCGCCAGCAGTTACTTGACACTGAACACTGAAGCTTTCTTT. Protein: CASSYLTLNTEAFF.

The V call is TRBV30, the J call TRBJ1-3; D gene unclear. The CDR3 extends over 13 amino acids. Trimming shortened V by 2 bases and J by 1 base, and 6 bases separated the two germline ends. The germline V gene encodes CDR1 GTSNPN and CDR2 SVGIG (reference sequence). The CDR3 nucleotides read TGTGCCTGGAGTCCCGGATCTGGAAACACCATATATTTT. This gives the protein CAWSPGSGNTIYF.

V usage is TRBV18 and J usage is TRBJ1-2, with D perhaps TRBD1 (6 bases). V was pared by 6 bases and J by 3 bases, with 20 bases between. Germline assignment: CDR1 KGHSH and CDR2 LQKENI. The length of the CDR3 is 16 residues. Here the CDR3 DNA reads TGTGCCAGCTCCCAGCTACAGGGTGGGACGGACTATGGCTACACCTTC. Protein: CASSQLQGGTDYGYTF.

The chain couples TRBV28 to TRBJ2-7, with no clear D. Germline V CDR1 and CDR2: MDHEN, SYDVKM. V was shortened by 2 bases and J by 4 bases, with 15 bases between the two germline ends. CDR3 size: 15 residues. The DNA of the CDR3 is TGTGCCAGCAGTTTAAAAACGAGCGTCAAGTACGAGCAGTACTTC. Translated, it gives CASSLKTSVKYEQYF.

V is TRBV28 and J is TRBJ1-2; possibly TRBD1 for D (6 bases). The CDR3 extends over 13 amino acids. Trimming left V 3 bases short and J 4 bases short, with 9 bases between. The V gene's germline CDR1 is MDHEN and CDR2 SYDVKM. The CDR3 spells CASSFRDIYGYTF. CDR3 sequence (DNA): TGTGCCAGCAGTTTCCGGGACATCTATGGCTACACCTTC.

The rearrangement joins TRBV5-5 to TRBJ2-1; D call uncertain. Trimming removed 4 bases from V and 1 base from J, with 12 bases in between. The CDR3 spans 15 residues. The germline CDR1 and CDR2 sequences are SGHKS and YYEKEE (reference sequence). CDR3 bases: TGTGCCAGCAGCCCGGCGGCGGTATCCTACAATGAGCAGTTCTTC. Protein product: CASSPAAVSYNEQFF. The whole variable domain, filled in from reference TRBV5-5 and TRBJ2-1, reads DAGVTQSPTHLIKTRGQQVTLRCSPISGHKSVSWYQQVLGQGPQFIFQYYEKEERGRGNFPDRFSARQFPNYSSELNVNALLLGDSALYLCASSPAAVSYNEQFFGPGTRLTVL.

As to this clone: Other DNA sequences in this sample translate to the same CDR3. V and J are TRBV5-1 and TRBJ2-7; TRBD2 matches at 11 bases. Per germline, CDR1 SGHRS and CDR2 YFSETQ. CDR3 length: 15 residues. Unmatched junction bases numbered 5, after V lost 4 bases and J lost 2 bases. The CDR3 loop is CASSLGTSGTYEQYF. In nucleotides, the CDR3 is TGCGCCAGCAGCCTCGGGACTAGCGGCACCTACGAGCAGTACTTC. Full variable domain (rest looked up from reference TRBV5-1 and TRBJ2-7): KAGVTQTPRYLIKTRGQQVTLSCSPISGHRSVSWYQQTPGQGLQFLFEYFSETQRNKGNFPGRFSGRQFSNSRSEMNVSTLELGDSALYLCASSLGTSGTYEQYFGPGTRLTVT.

The rearrangement joins TRBV6-5 to TRBJ2-3; TRBD1 matches 9 bases. This CDR3 has 14 amino acids. Germline V gene lookup returns CDR1 MNHEY and CDR2 SVGAGI. The J segment lost 5 bases and the V segment lost 2 bases, leaving 2 bases of the junction unmatched. The CDR3 DNA sequence: TGTGCCAGCAGTTACACAGGGGGCGTAGATACGCAGTATTTT. The encoded protein is CASSYTGGVDTQYF.

This clone was seen only once. This sequence joins TRBV29-1 and TRBJ2-2, with 7 nucleotides matching TRBD1. The CDR3 covers 17 residues. Unmatched junction bases numbered 8, after V lost 0 bases and J lost 1 base. Per germline, CDR1 SQVTM and CDR2 ANQGSEA. CDR3 sequence reads: CSVEDLLGTENTGELFF. The CDR3 region has the DNA TGCAGCGTTGAAGATCTTCTGGGGACAGAGAACACCGGGGAGCTGTTTTTT.

This clone has only one observation. The rearrangement links TRBV18 to TRBJ2-4; 9 nucleotides align to TRBD1. Trimming took 4 bases from V and 9 from J; bases not matched to a gene: 16. CDR3 length: 17 amino acids. CDR1 is KGHSH, CDR2 LQKENI, per germline. CDR3 amino acids: CASSLLIRDRVLPIQYF. Here the CDR3 DNA reads TGTGCCAGCTCACTGTTGATCCGGGACAGGGTCCTTCCCATTCAGTACTTC.